Listed here is a single T cell receptor (beta chain). The antigen is not known. The junction departs from the called germline gene at one end, perhaps through a read error. TCR beta cDNA was reverse-transcribed from about 500 ng of total RNA. The reaction used a constant-region primer and ProtoScript II reverse transcriptase. ARM-PCR, slightly modified, supplied the TCR beta libraries through three nested multiplex PCR rounds. From the multiplex PCR reads, TCRdb called clonotypes with MiXCR, one entry per CDR3 protein. The table lists about 320,000 distinct CDR3 sequences, almost 60% of them singletons. The researchers obtained blood RNA from unsorted whole blood and also extracted germline DNA. The sample belongs to a study of tumor-infiltrating lymphocytes in primary liver carcinoma. At the level of the study: The study enrolled male and female patients aged 30 to 69 years.

General observations from the study: A significantly higher top-250-clone fraction was found in tumors than in blood (p = 0.039). Tumor region pairs showed greater overlap than either tumor-adjacent or tumor-blood pairs did.

The material sequenced was peripheral blood. The source is a woman between 25 and 40 years old with primary liver carcinoma and hepatitis B virus infection.

The DNA of the CDR3 is TGCGCCAACAGCCAAATGACAGCGTTTAGTGAAGCTTTCTTT. This translates into CANSQMTAFSEAFF. The chain carries TRBV5-1 and TRBJ1-1; D is possibly TRBD1 (5 bases). The CDR3 sequence is 14 residues long. In germline, CDR1 is SGHRS, CDR2 YFSETQ.